The entry below gives a single T cell receptor beta chain sequence along with its context. What it binds is not known. The data were taken from a study of shared clonotypes between healthy human individuals. Naive CD8 cells lacked CD45RO, underwent positive selection for CCR7 and left out terminally differentiated effector memory CD45RA+ cells. Study-wide results and limits: When naive CD4 clonotypes were compared across a few donors, 5% to 5.5% were shared. Generally, naive subsets came out with larger estimated richness than memory subsets. Investigators collected only blood, and repertoires in tissues likely differ.

Profiling relied on immunoSEQ multiplex PCR, and the TCRdb table lists in-frame clones only, not all of them. Among approximately 720,000 clones listed, about 90% were seen once. CDR1 is MGHRA and CDR2 is YSYEKL in the germline V gene. J lost 2 bases, V lost 0 bases, and 5 bases had no gene match. CDR3 length equals 16 residues. Material: naive CD8+ T cells sorted from blood. This clonotype was sampled from a man aged 30-40 years in good health. The chain joins TRBV4-1 to TRBJ2-5, with 8 nucleotides matching TRBD1. As DNA, the CDR3 is TGCGCCAGCAGCCAAGAAGGGACAGGAGGGCAAGAGACCCAGTACTTC. This gives the protein CASSQEGTGGQETQYF.